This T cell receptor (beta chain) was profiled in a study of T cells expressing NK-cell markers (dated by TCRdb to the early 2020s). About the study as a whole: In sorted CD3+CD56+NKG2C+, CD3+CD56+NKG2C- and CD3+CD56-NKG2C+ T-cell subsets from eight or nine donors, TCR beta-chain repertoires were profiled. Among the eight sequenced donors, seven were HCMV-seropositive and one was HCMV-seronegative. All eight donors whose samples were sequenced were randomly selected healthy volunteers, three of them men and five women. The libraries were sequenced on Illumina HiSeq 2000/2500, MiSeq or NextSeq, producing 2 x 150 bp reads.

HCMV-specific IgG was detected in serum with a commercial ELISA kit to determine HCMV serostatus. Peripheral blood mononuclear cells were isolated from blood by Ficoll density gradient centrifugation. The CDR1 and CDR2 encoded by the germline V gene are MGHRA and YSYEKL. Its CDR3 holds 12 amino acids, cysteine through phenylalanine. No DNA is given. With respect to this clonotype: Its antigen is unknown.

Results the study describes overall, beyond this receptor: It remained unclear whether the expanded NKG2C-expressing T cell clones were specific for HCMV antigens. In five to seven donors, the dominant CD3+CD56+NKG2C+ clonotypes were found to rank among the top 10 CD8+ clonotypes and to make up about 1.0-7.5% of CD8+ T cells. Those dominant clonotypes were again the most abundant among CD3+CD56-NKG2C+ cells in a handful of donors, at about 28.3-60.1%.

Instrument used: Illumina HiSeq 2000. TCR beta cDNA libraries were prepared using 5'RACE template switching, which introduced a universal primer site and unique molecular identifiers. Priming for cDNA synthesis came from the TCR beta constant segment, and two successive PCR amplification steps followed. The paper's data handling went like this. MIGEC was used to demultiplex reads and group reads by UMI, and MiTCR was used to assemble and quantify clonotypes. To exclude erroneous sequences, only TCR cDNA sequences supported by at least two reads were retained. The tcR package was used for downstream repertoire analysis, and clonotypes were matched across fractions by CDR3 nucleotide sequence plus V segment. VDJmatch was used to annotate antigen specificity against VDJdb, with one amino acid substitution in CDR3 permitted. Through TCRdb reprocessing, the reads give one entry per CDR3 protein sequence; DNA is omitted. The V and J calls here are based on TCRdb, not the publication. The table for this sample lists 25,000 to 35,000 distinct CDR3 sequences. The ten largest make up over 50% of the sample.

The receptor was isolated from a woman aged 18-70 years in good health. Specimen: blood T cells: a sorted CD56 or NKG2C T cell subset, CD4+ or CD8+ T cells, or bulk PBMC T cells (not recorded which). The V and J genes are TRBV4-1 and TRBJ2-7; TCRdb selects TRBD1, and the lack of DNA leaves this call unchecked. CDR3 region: CASSQGASEQYF.